This T cell receptor (beta chain) derives from a study of T cell changes during pregnancy in multiple sclerosis. The table came from immunoSEQ multiplex PCR; TCRdb's copy has only in-frame clones and leaves some out. Of about 22,000 clones listed, around 87% are singletons. The CDR3 is 17 amino acids. Germline-derived CDR1 and CDR2 are LNHNV and YYDKDF (reference sequence). The V segment lost 0 bases and the J segment 2 bases; nucleotides outside the gene matches: 4. This specimen consisted of CD4+ T cells from peripheral blood mononuclear cells, obtained in the second trimester of pregnancy. The sequence was obtained from a female donor in good health, enrolled as a control in a pregnancy study. The gene calls are TRBV15 and TRBJ2-2, with TRBD1 matching 9 bases. CDR3 sequence: CATSRDLQGANTGELFF. The DNA for the CDR3 is TGTGCCACCAGCAGAGACCTACAGGGGGCAAACACCGGGGAGCTGTTTTTT.